The clone carrying this T cell receptor (beta chain) was picked up one time. The data originate from a study of technical replicates of blood from a few donors. This CDR3 is built from 14 residues. CDR1 and CDR2 from the germline V gene are SGHAT and FQNNGV. V was cut by 2 bases and J by 1 base, with 8 bases left in between. Some clones are missing from TCRdb's copy, which holds only in-frame ones; the method was immunoSEQ multiplex PCR. The sample shows some 87,000 clones, about 96% of them seen only once. The chain combines TRBV11-2 with TRBJ1-1; D unresolved. Material: T cells isolated from PBMCs. The origin of this receptor is a human donor in good health. The CDR3: CASSLFGGNTEAFF. The CDR3 nucleotides are TGTGCCAGCAGCTTATTCGGCGGGAACACTGAAGCTTTCTTT. Full variable domain (missing parts from reference TRBV11-2 and TRBJ1-1): EAGVAQSPRYKIIEKRQSVAFWCNPISGHATLYWYQQILGQGPKLLIQFQNNGVVDDSQLPKDRFSAERLKGVDSTLKIQPAKLEDSAVYLCASSLFGGNTEAFFGQGTRLTVV.